The 8 T cell receptor beta chains listed next were all sequenced from one sample in a study of shared clonotypes between healthy human individuals. Data came from immunoSEQ multiplex PCR; TCRdb stores just in-frame clones and leaves some out. The sample lists about 480,000 clones; 75% to 80% were seen once. Sequenced sample: PBMCs. The receptors were sampled from a woman aged 35 to 49 in good health. Some clones in this sample may be carry-over from other donors' samples.

This clone was counted only a few times. The identical CDR3 is also encoded by other nucleotide sequences in the sample. J is TRBJ1-5 and V is TRBV18; D call uncertain. The CDR3 spans 13 residues. Trimming stripped 3 bases from V and 1 base from J, with 4 bases between. The V gene's germline CDR1 is KGHSH and CDR2 LQKENI. The CDR3 region is CASSPGSNQPQHF. The CDR3 DNA sequence: TGTGCCAGCTCACCCGGCAGCAATCAGCCCCAGCATTTT.

This rearrangement joins TRBV30 to TRBJ1-2; 8 positions match TRBD1. The CDR3 is made up of 15 amino acids. CDR1 and CDR2 from the germline V gene are GTSNPN and SVGIG (reference sequence). V shed 4 bases and J 0 bases; nucleotides not matched to a gene: 7. The CDR3 coding sequence is TGTGCCTGGACTCCAGACAGGGGACCTAACTATGGCTACACCTTC. This codes for CAWTPDRGPNYGYTF.

This clone came up many times. Additional DNA sequences in this sample encode the identical CDR3. This chain uses TRBV30 with TRBJ2-2; D gene uncertain. Looked up from germline, CDR1 is GTSNPN and CDR2 is SVGIG (reference sequence). Trimming took off 2 bases at V and 2 bases at J, with 9 bases between the two ends. This CDR3 has 14 amino acids. The CDR3 reads CAWSLGPNTGELFF. The CDR3 coding sequence is TGTGCCTGGAGTCTCGGACCAAACACCGGGGAGCTGTTTTTT.

As concerns this clone: Other DNA sequences in the same sample also yield this CDR3. The chain has TRBV11-3 and TRBJ2-1; the D is unclear. V was trimmed by 5 bases and J by 5 bases, leaving 10 bases between them. There are 13 residues in the CDR3. The V gene's germline CDR1 is SGHNT and CDR2 YENEEA. The CDR3 protein is CASSLLADNEQFF. In nucleotides, the CDR3 is TGTGCCAGCAGCCTCCTCGCGGACAATGAGCAGTTCTTC. The full variable domain, its missing parts supplied by reference TRBV11-3 and TRBJ2-1, is EAGVVQSPRYKIIEKKQPVAFWCNPISGHNTLYWYLQNLGQGPELLIRYENEEAVDDSQLPKDRFSAERLKGVDSTLKIQPAELGDSAVYLCASSLLADNEQFFGPGTRLTVL.

The chain is built from TRBV7-3 and TRBJ2-1; TRBD2 matches 9 bases. The V gene's germline CDR1 is SGHTA and CDR2 FQGTGA. The CDR3 contains 15 residues. Germline trimming cut 1 base from V and 4 bases from J; bases unmatched to any gene: 2. The CDR3 region has the DNA TGTGCCAGCAGCTTAAGACTAGCGGTTTACAATGAGCAGTTCTTC. This codes for CASSLRLAVYNEQFF.

V gene TRBV7-2 combines with J gene TRBJ1-5, with 7 bases identical to TRBD1. Germline V gene data show CDR1 as SGHTA and CDR2 as FQGNSA. J gave up 7 bases and V 8 bases, and 8 bases lay outside the gene matches. The CDR3 runs 13 residues. This CDR3 is CASSGGGSQPQHF. CDR3 DNA: TGTGCCAGCTCAGGGGGTGGAAGCCAGCCCCAGCATTTT. Using reference TRBV7-2 and TRBJ1-5 for the parts outside the CDR3, the full variable domain is GAGVSQSPSNKVTEKGKDVELRCDPISGHTALYWYRQSLGQGLEFLIYFQGNSAPDKSGLPSDRFSAERTGGSVSTLTIQRTQQEDSAVYLCASSGGGSQPQHFGDGTRLSIL.

J is TRBJ2-2 and V is TRBV18; D possibly uses TRBD1 or TRBD2 (5 bases each). Trimming stripped 8 bases from V and 4 bases from J, with 20 bases between. Germline V lookup: CDR1 KGHSH, CDR2 LQKENI. This CDR3 is built from 16 residues. CDR3 region: CASQEKRLGTTGELFF. In nucleotides, the CDR3 is TGTGCCAGCCAGGAGAAGCGGCTAGGGACCACCGGGGAGCTGTTTTTT.

The rearrangement links TRBV7-3 to TRBJ2-7; a weak D match, TRBD2 (6 bases). The CDR3 is 13 residues long. The V gene's germline CDR1 is SGHTA and CDR2 FQGTGA. Trimming pared 5 bases from V and 5 bases from J, leaving 13 bases between. CDR3: CASSQGLMDEQYF. The CDR3 nucleotides are TGTGCCAGCAGCCAGGGACTGATGGACGAGCAGTACTTC.